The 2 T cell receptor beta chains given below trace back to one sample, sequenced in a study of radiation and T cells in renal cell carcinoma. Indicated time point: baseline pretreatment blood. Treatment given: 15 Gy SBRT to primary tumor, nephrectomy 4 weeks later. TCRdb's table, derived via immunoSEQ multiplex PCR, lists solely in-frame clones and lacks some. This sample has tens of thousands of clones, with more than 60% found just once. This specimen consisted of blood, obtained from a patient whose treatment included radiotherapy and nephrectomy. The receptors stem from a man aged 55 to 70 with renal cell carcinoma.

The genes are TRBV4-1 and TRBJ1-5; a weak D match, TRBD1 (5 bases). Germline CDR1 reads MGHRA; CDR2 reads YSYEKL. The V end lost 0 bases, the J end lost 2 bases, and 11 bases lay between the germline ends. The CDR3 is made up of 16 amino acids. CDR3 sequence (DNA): TGCGCCAGCAGCCAAGATGGGGGAGTTGGCAATCAGCCCCAGCATTTT. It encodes CASSQDGGVGNQPQHF.

CDR3 amino acids: CASSGGTSGSSYNEQFF. In DNA form, the CDR3 reads TGCGCCAGCAGTGGTGGGACTAGCGGGAGCTCCTACAATGAGCAGTTCTTC. This rearrangement joins TRBV10-1 to TRBJ2-1; 14 bases match TRBD2. Germline trimming cut 4 bases from V and 0 bases from J; bases unmatched to any gene: 2. The CDR3 has 17 residues. Germline lookup yields CDR1 WNHNN and CDR2 SYGVQD (reference sequence).